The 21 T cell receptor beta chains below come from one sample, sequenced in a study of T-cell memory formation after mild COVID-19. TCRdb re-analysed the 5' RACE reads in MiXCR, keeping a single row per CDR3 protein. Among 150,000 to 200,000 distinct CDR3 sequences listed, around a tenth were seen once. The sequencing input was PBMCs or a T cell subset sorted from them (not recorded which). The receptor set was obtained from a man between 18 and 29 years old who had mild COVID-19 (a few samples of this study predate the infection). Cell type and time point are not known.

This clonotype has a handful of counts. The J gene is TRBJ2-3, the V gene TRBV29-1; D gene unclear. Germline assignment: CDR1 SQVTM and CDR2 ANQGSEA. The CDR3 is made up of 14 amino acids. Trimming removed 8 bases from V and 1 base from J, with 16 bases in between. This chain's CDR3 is CSLQRASGTDTQYF. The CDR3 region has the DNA TGCAGCCTCCAGAGAGCTAGTGGCACAGATACGCAGTATTTT.

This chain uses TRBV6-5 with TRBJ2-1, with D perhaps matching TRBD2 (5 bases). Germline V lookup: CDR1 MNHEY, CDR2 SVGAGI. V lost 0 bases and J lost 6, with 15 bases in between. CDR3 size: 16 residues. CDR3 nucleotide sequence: TGTGCCAGCAGTTACTCATGGGCAGGTCGGGGCAATGAGCAGTTCTTC. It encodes CASSYSWAGRGNEQFF.

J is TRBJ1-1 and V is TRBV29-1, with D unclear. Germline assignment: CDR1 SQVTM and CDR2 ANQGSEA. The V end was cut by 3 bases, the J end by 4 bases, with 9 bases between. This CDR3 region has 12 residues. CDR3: CSVDRVGTEAFF. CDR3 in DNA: TGCAGCGTTGATAGGGTGGGCACTGAAGCTTTCTTT.

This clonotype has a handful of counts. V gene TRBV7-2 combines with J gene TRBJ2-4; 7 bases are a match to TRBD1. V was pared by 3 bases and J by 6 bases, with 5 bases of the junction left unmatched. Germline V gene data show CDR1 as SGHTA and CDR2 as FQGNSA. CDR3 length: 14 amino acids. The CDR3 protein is CASSFSTGTNIQYF. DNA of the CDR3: TGTGCCAGCAGCTTCTCGACAGGGACAAACATTCAGTACTTC. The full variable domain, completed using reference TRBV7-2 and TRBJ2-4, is GAGVSQSPSNKVTEKGKDVELRCDPISGHTALYWYRQSLGQGLEFLIYFQGNSAPDKSGLPSDRFSAERTGGSVSTLTIQRTQQEDSAVYLCASSFSTGTNIQYFGAGTRLSVL.

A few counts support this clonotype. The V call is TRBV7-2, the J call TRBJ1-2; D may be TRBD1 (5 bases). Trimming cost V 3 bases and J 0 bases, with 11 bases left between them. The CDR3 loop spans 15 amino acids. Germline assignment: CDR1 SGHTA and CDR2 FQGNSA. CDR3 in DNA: TGTGCCAGCAGCTTCGACAGATCTCCTAACTATGGCTACACCTTC. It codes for CASSFDRSPNYGYTF.

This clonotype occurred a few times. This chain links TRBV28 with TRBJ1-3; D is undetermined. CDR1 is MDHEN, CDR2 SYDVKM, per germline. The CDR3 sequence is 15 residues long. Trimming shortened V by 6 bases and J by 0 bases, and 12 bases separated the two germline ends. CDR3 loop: CASRTGFLSGNTIYF. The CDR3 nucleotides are TGTGCCAGCAGAACCGGGTTCCTCTCTGGAAACACCATATATTTT.

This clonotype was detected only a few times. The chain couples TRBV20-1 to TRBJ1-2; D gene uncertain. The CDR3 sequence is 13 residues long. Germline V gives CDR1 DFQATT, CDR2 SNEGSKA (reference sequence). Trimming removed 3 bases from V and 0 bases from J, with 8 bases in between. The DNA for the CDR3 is TGCAGTGCTAGCCCCGGAGCTAACTATGGCTACACCTTC. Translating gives CSASPGANYGYTF.

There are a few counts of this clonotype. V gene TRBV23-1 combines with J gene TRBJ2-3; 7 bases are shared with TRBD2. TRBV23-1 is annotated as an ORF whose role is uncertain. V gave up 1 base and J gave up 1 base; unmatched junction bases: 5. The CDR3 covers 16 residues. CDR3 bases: TGCGCCAGCAGTCAATGGAGCGGGGCCTGCACAGATACGCAGTATTTT. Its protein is CASSQWSGACTDTQYF.

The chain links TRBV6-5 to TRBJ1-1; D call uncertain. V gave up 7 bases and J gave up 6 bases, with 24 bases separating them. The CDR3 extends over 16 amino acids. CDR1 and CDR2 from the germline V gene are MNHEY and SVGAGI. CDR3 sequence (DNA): TGTGCCAGCACCAAAGACCACACCCTCGGATCCCCTGAAGCTTTCTTT. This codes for CASTKDHTLGSPEAFF.

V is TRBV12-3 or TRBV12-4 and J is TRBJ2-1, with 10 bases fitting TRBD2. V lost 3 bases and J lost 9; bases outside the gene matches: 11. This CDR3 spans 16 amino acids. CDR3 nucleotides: TGTGCCAGCAGTTTTTGGCTAGCGGGGGTCCACCTTGAGCAGTTCTTC. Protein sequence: CASSFWLAGVHLEQFF.

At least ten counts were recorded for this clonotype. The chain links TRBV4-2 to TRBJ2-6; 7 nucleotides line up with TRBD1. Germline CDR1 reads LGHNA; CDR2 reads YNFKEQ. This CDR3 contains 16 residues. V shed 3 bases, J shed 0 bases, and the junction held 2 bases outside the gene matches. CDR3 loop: CASSQGQISGANVLTF. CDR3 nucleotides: TGTGCCAGCAGCCAGGGACAGATCTCTGGGGCCAACGTCCTGACTTTC.

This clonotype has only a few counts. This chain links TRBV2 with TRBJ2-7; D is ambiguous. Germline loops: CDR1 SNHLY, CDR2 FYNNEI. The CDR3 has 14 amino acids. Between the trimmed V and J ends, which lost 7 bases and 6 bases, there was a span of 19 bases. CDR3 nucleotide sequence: TGTGCCAGCAATTCCAGGCGTTGGCTCGGCGAGCAGTACTTC. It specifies CASNSRRWLGEQYF. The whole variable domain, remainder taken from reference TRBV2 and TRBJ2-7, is EPEVTQTPSHQVTQMGQEVILRCVPISNHLYFYWYRQILGQKVEFLVSFYNNEISEKSEIFDDQFSVERPDGSNFTLKIRSTKLEDSAMYFCASNSRRWLGEQYFGPGTRLTVT.

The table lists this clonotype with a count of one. The CDR3 here is CASSSNGGAPYEQYV. In DNA form, the CDR3 reads TGTGCCAGCAGTTCCAACGGGGGGGCCCCCTACGAGCAGTACGTC. J is TRBJ2-7 and V is TRBV27; 8 bases line up with TRBD2. This CDR3 is 15 amino acids long. V lost 4 bases, J lost 2 bases, and 7 bases stayed unmatched. CDR1 is MNHEY, CDR2 SMNVEV, per germline (reference sequence).

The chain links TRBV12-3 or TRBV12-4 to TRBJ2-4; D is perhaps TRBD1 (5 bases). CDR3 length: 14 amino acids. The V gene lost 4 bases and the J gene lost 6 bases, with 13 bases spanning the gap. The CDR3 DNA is TGTGCCAGCAGTTCGCAGGGAATTGCAAACATTCAGTACTTC. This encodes CASSSQGIANIQYF.

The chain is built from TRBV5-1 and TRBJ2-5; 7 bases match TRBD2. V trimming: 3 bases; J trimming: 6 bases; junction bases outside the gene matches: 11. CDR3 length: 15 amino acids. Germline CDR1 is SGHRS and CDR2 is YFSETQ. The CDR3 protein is CASSSGGSGRQTQYF. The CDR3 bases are TGCGCCAGCAGCTCGGGGGGTTCGGGTAGGCAGACCCAGTACTTC. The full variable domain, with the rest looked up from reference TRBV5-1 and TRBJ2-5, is KAGVTQTPRYLIKTRGQQVTLSCSPISGHRSVSWYQQTPGQGLQFLFEYFSETQRNKGNFPGRFSGRQFSNSRSEMNVSTLELGDSALYLCASSSGGSGRQTQYFGPGTRLLVL.

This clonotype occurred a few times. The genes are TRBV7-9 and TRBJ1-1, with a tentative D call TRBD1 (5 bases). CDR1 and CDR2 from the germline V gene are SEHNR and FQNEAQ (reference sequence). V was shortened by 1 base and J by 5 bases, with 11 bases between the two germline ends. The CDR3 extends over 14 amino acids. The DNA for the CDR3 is TGTGCCAGCAGCTTAGAACAGGACGGGACTGAAGCTTTCTTT. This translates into CASSLEQDGTEAFF.

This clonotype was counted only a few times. CDR3 protein: CASSPGPNQPQHF. The CDR3 coding sequence is TGTGCCAGCTCACCGGGACCTAATCAGCCCCAGCATTTT. The rearrangement joins TRBV18 to TRBJ1-5, with D maybe TRBD1 (5 bases). Germline V gives CDR1 KGHSH, CDR2 LQKENI. V lost 3 bases to trimming and J lost 4 bases, with 7 bases between them. The CDR3 is 13 residues long.

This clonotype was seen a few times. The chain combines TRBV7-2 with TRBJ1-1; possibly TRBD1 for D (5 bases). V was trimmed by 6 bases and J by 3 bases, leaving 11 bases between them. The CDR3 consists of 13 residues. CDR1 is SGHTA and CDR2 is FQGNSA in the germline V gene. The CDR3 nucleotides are TGTGCCAGCAGGTCCTCAGGGTACACTGAAGCTTTCTTT. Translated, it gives CASRSSGYTEAFF.

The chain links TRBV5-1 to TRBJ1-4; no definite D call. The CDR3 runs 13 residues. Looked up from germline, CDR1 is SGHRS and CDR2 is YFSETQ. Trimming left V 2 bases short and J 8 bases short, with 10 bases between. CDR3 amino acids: CASSLGFGEKLFF. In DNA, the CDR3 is TGCGCCAGCAGCTTAGGGTTTGGAGAAAAACTGTTTTTT.

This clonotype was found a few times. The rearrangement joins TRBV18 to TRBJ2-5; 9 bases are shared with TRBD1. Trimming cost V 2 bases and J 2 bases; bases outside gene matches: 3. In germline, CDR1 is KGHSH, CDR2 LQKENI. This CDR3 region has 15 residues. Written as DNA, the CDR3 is TGTGCCAGCTCACCAAACAGGGGGCCTCAAGAGACCCAGTACTTC. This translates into CASSPNRGPQETQYF. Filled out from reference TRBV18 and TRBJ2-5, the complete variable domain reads NAGVMQNPRHLVRRRGQEARLRCSPMKGHSHVYWYRQLPEEGLKFMVYLQKENIIDESGMPKERFSAEFPKEGPSILRIQQVVRGDSAAYFCASSPNRGPQETQYFGPGTRLLVL.

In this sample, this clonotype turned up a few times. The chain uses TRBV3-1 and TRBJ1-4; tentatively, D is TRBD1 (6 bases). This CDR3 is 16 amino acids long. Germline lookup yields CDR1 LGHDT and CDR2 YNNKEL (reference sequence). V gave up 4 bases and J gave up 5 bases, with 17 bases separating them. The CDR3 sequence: CASSLNPGTPNEKLFF. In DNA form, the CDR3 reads TGTGCCAGCAGCCTGAACCCCGGGACACCGAATGAAAAACTGTTTTTT.